This TCR beta chain was found in a study of shared clonotypes between healthy human individuals. Study at large: Donor composition was a couple of women and three men, aged 18 to 49.

About this clone itself: The junction departs from the called germline gene at one end, perhaps through a read error.

Germline V gene lookup returns CDR1 SQVTM and CDR2 ANQGSEA. The CDR3 sequence is 15 residues long. Each replicate PCR on the sorted subsets used roughly 190 ng DNA (around 30,000 T cell genomes). Method: immunoSEQ multiplex PCR; TCRdb's copy keeps in-frame clones and lacks some. The sample lists 1 million to 1.3 million clones, 78% occurring once. The sequence was collected from a man younger than 35 in good health. Some clones in this sample may be carry-over from other donors' samples. The chain uses TRBV29-1 and TRBJ1-4, with a weak D call TRBD1 (5 bases). Sequenced: memory CD4+ T cells from PBMCs. Specified subset: CD45RA-negative fraction. This chain's CDR3 is CSVGVSGATNEKPFF. CDR3 nucleotides: TGCAGCGTGGGGGTTAGTGGGGCAACTAATGAAAAACCGTTTTTT.